One and the same sample provided the 18 T cell receptor beta chains below, sequenced in a study of immune heterogeneity within non-small cell lung tumors. Multiplex PCR employing 32 V and 13 J primers generated amplicons of the TCR beta CDR3. TCRdb called the multiplex PCR reads again in MiXCR, with one record for every CDR3 protein. The sample has 2,500 or so distinct CDR3 sequences; more than 20% are singletons. The starting template was genomic DNA from bulk tumor, 600 ng per sample. Widely spaced biopsies, several per primary tumor, were obtained at surgery. Patients went through curative surgery, and their non-small cell lung cancer was untreated and newly diagnosed. Input material: lung tumor tissue. These receptors all stem from a man aged 45-65 years with non-small cell lung cancer.

This rearrangement joins TRBV27 to TRBJ2-1, with 11 bases fitting TRBD2. V lost 4 bases and J lost 6; bases outside the gene matches: 5. The CDR3 has 15 residues. Germline V gives CDR1 MNHEY, CDR2 SMNVEV (reference sequence). The CDR3 bases are TGTGCCAGCAGTTCGGTACTAGCGGGAGTCAATGAGCAGTTCTTC. This sequence encodes CASSSVLAGVNEQFF.

This clonotype was seen ten or more times. V and J are TRBV5-1 and TRBJ2-2, with TRBD2 as a possible D gene (5 bases). The CDR3 is 17 amino acids. Trimming removed 0 bases from V and 7 bases from J, with 19 bases in between. The germline V gene encodes CDR1 SGHRS and CDR2 YFSETQ. The CDR3 loop reads CASSLEHGEFNHGELFF. The CDR3 nucleotides read TGCGCCAGCAGCTTGGAACACGGGGAGTTCAATCACGGGGAGCTGTTTTTT.

This clonotype is categorized as medium-sized. The rearrangement joins TRBV28 to TRBJ1-2; no definite D call. V was clipped by 3 bases and J by 5 bases, with 10 bases between them. The CDR3 contains 13 residues. Germline CDR1 MDHEN, CDR2 SYDVKM. Here the CDR3 DNA reads TGTGCCAGCAGTTTCGGAATAGGGTATGGCTACACCTTC. This sequence encodes CASSFGIGYGYTF.

Judged by abundance, this clonotype is large. J is TRBJ2-7 and V is TRBV10-3; D perhaps matches TRBD2 (6 bases). CDR1 is ENHRY and CDR2 is SYGVKD in the germline V gene. The CDR3 loop spans 14 amino acids. V gave up 7 bases and J gave up 5 bases, with 18 bases separating them. CDR3 coding DNA: TGTGCCATCAAAGCGGGCGAGAGAGGACACGAGCAGTACTTC. Its translation: CAIKAGERGHEQYF.

This clonotype was observed once. The V and J genes are TRBV28 and TRBJ2-1; D may be TRBD2 (7 bases). This CDR3 is 16 amino acids long. In germline, CDR1 is MDHEN, CDR2 SYDVKM. Trimming stripped 8 bases from V and 9 bases from J, with 26 bases between. CDR3 sequence: CASGGGGAGFWSEQFF. The CDR3 coding sequence is TGTGCCAGCGGGGGGGGGGGGGCAGGGTTTTGGAGTGAGCAGTTCTTC.

This clonotype occurred a few times. The V and J genes are TRBV6-5 and TRBJ1-2; 8 bases fit TRBD1. Per the germline V gene, CDR1 is MNHEY and CDR2 is SVGAGI. This CDR3 has 13 amino acids. V was pared by 2 bases and J by 8 bases, with 4 bases of the junction left unmatched. The CDR3 protein is CASSYNDRGGYTF. CDR3 nucleotide sequence: TGTGCCAGCAGTTACAACGACAGGGGAGGCTACACCTTC.

V is TRBV20-1 and J is TRBJ2-1; 13 bases are a match to TRBD2. This CDR3 has 16 residues. V was pared by 2 bases and J by 5 bases, with 6 bases of the junction left unmatched. CDR1 and CDR2 (germline): DFQATT, SNEGSKA (reference sequence). CDR3 coding DNA: TGCAGTGCTAGACCCACAGGGACTAGCGGGAACAATGAGCAGTTCTTC. Residues: CSARPTGTSGNNEQFF.

The table lists this clonotype with many counts. The V and J genes are TRBV11-2 and TRBJ2-5, with D uncertain. The CDR3 consists of 13 residues. Germline V gene lookup returns CDR1 SGHAT and CDR2 FQNNGV. V was cut by 7 bases and J by 0 bases, with 9 bases left in between. CDR3: CASTTEYQETQYF. The CDR3 DNA follows: TGTGCCAGCACCACAGAGTACCAAGAGACCCAGTACTTC.

By sample share, this clonotype is medium-sized. This rearrangement joins TRBV30 to TRBJ1-1, with 7 bases lining up with TRBD1. CDR3 length equals 14 residues. The J segment lost 10 bases and the V segment lost 1 base, leaving 12 bases of the junction unmatched. Germline lookup yields CDR1 GTSNPN and CDR2 SVGIG (reference sequence). CDR3 amino acids: CAWSGIDRESRAFF. In DNA, the CDR3 is TGTGCCTGGAGTGGAATCGACAGGGAATCTAGAGCTTTCTTT. The entire variable domain, with the rest obtained from reference TRBV30 and TRBJ1-1, is as follows: SQTIHQWPATLVQPVGSPLSLECTVEGTSNPNLYWYRQAAGRGLQLLFYSVGIGQISSEVPQNLSASRPQDRQFILSSKKLLLSDSGFYLCAWSGIDRESRAFFGQGTRLTVV.

This clonotype was seen at least ten times. The rearrangement uses TRBV2 and TRBJ1-3; D gene ambiguous. The CDR3 contains 13 residues. CDR1 and CDR2 from the germline V gene are SNHLY and FYNNEI. V lost 2 bases to trimming and J lost 5 bases, with 7 bases between them. CDR3 nucleotides: TGTGCCAGCAGTGAAACAGAGCGAAACACCATATATTTT. It encodes CASSETERNTIYF.

By share of the sample, this clonotype is medium-sized. V and J are TRBV5-8 and TRBJ2-5; D may be TRBD1 (5 bases). The CDR3 spans 17 residues. Germline V gene sequence: CDR1 SGHTS, CDR2 YDEGEE. The V end was cut by 0 bases, the J end by 4 bases, with 19 bases between. The CDR3 is CASSLGGWTPSGETQYF. CDR3 bases: TGTGCCAGCAGCTTGGGGGGCTGGACCCCGTCAGGAGAGACCCAGTACTTC.

This clonotype ranks as medium-sized. This chain uses TRBV28 with TRBJ1-3; D is ambiguous. Looked up from germline, CDR1 is MDHEN and CDR2 is SYDVKM. The V and J ends lost 6 bases and 4 bases respectively, with 4 bases between them. CDR3 length: 11 amino acids. The DNA for the CDR3 is TGTGCCAGCAGAGGGGGAAACACCATATATTTT. Translated: CASRGGNTIYF.

CDR3 bases: TGTGCCATCAGTGAGTCGGGCGCAAGTAATGAGCAGTTCTTC. It translates to CAISESGASNEQFF. The chain links TRBV10-3 to TRBJ2-1; D gene unclear. CDR1 is ENHRY, CDR2 SYGVKD, per germline. The CDR3 loop spans 14 amino acids. V gave up 0 bases and J gave up 7 bases, with 10 bases separating them.

This clonotype was observed at least ten times. The J gene is TRBJ2-5, the V gene TRBV30; 12 nucleotides align to TRBD2. V was pared by 2 bases and J by 4 bases, with 8 bases of the junction left unmatched. CDR1 and CDR2 (germline): GTSNPN, SVGIG (reference sequence). The CDR3 loop spans 16 amino acids. The CDR3 region is CAWSLLLAGGGETQYF. The CDR3 DNA sequence: TGTGCCTGGAGTCTCCTCCTAGCGGGAGGGGGAGAGACCCAGTACTTC.

V and J are TRBV6-5 and TRBJ2-7; no clear D. Germline lookup yields CDR1 MNHEY and CDR2 SVGAGI. The CDR3 runs to 13 residues. The V gene lost 3 bases and the J gene lost 0 bases, with 6 bases spanning the gap. CDR3 sequence (DNA): TGTGCCAGCAGTTATGCAGGCTCCTACGAGCAGTACTTC. Translating it yields CASSYAGSYEQYF.

By sample fraction, this clonotype is medium-sized. The genes are TRBV28 and TRBJ2-5; 10 nucleotides line up with TRBD1. The CDR3 is 15 residues long. V lost 5 bases to trimming and J lost 5 bases; unmatched junction nucleotides: 8. CDR1 MDHEN and CDR2 SYDVKM come from the germline V gene. The CDR3 DNA reads TGTGCCAGCAGTATAGGGACAGGGGCGTTGGAGACCCAGTACTTC. It is translated as CASSIGTGALETQYF. The full variable domain, rest sourced from reference TRBV28 and TRBJ2-5, is DVKVTQSSRYLVKRTGEKVFLECVQDMDHENMFWYRQDPGLGLRLIYFSYDVKMKEKGDIPEGYSVSREKKERFSLILESASTNQTSMYLCASSIGTGALETQYFGPGTRLLVL.

This clonotype turned up a few times. This chain links TRBV10-3 with TRBJ2-3; D is uncertain. Germline V lookup: CDR1 ENHRY, CDR2 SYGVKD. V was pared by 7 bases and J by 15 bases, with 23 bases between. This CDR3 comprises 13 residues. In DNA form, the CDR3 reads TGTGCCATCACCGATTACTTAGCCCCTGATCTCTATTTT. Its protein is CAITDYLAPDLYF.

This clonotype is categorized as medium-sized. The chain is built from TRBV12-3 or TRBV12-4 and TRBJ2-5; 7 bases map to TRBD1. This CDR3 comprises 14 residues. V shed 1 base, J shed 5 bases, and the junction held 4 bases outside the gene matches. The CDR3 DNA reads as TGTGCCAGCAGTTTAGAAAGGGGGCGGGAGACCCAGTACTTC. Protein product: CASSLERGRETQYF.